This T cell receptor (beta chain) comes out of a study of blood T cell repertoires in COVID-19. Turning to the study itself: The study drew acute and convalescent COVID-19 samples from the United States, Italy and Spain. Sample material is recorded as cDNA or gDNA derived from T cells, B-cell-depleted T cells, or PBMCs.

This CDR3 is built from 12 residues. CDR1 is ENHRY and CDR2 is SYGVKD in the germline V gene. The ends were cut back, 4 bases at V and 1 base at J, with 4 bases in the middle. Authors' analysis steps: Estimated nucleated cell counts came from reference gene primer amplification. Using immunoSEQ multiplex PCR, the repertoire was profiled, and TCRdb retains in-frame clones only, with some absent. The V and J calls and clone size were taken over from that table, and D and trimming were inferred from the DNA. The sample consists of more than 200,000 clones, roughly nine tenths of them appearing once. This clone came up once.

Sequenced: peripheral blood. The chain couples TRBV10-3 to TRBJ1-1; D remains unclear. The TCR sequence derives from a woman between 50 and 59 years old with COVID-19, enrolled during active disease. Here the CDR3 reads CAISGENTEAFF. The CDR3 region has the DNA TGTGCCATCAGTGGCGAGAACACTGAAGCTTTCTTT.